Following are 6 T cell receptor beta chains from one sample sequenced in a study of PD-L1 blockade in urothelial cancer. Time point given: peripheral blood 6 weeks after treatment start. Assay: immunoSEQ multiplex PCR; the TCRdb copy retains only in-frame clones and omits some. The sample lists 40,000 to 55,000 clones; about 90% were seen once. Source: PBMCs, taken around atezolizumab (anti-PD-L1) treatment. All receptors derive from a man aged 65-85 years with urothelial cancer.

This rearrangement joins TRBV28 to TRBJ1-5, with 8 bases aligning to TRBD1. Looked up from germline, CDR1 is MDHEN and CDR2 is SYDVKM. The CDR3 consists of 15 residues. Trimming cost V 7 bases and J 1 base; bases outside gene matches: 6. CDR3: CASTGQGGSNQPQHF. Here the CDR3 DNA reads TGTGCCAGCACCGGACAGGGTGGGAGCAATCAGCCCCAGCATTTT.

The CDR3 DNA reads TGTGCCAGCACCCAAAACGGCAGGGGAGCCTACAATGAGCAGTTCTTC. It codes for CASTQNGRGAYNEQFF. This chain connects TRBV28 to TRBJ2-1, with D possibly TRBD1 on 6 matching bases. In germline, CDR1 is MDHEN, CDR2 SYDVKM. The CDR3 contains 16 residues. The ends were cut back, 7 bases at V and 2 bases at J, with 18 bases in the middle.

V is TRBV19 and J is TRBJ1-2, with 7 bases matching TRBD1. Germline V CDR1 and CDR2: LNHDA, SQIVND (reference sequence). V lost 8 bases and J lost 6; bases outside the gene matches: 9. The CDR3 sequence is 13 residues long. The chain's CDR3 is CASSTGTLNGYTF. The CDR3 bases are TGTGCCAGTTCGACAGGGACTTTAAATGGCTACACCTTC.

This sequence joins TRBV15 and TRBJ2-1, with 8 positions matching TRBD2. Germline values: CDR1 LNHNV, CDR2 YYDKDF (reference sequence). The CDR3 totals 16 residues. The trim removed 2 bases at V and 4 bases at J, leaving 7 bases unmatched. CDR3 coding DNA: TGTGCCACCAGCAGACAGGGCACGGGGGGGTACAATGAGCAGTTCTTC. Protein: CATSRQGTGGYNEQFF.

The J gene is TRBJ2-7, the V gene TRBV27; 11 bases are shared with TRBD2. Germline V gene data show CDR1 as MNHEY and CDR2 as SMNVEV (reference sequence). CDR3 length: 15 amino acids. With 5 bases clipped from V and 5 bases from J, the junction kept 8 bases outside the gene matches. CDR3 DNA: TGTGCCAGCAGTATCACTAGCGGGAGTATTCACGAGCAGTACTTC. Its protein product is CASSITSGSIHEQYF.

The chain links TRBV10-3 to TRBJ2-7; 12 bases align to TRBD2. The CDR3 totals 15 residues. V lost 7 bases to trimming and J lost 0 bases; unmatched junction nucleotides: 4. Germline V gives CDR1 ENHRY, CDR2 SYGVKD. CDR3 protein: CAITQGLAGSYEQYF. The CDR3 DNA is TGTGCCATCACCCAGGGACTAGCGGGCTCCTACGAGCAGTACTTC.